This TCR beta chain stems from a study of shared clonotypes between healthy human individuals (dated by TCRdb to the early 2020s). Regarding the research as a whole: Three men and a couple of women, aged 18 to 49 years, made up the cohort. To estimate repertoire size and how much clonotype sharing occurs between individuals, the study deeply sequenced the blood TCR repertoires of 5 or 6 healthy adults. Each donor's leukapheresis produced roughly between roughly 0.9 and 8.9 billion PBMCs. For each donor, CD4 naive and CD4 memory were each given three plates, CD8 naive was given two plates, and CD8 memory was given one plate. Different laboratories and diverse techniques were used to prepare libraries and sequence TCR repertoires, to increase sequencing depth and limit assay-specific biases. The study at large found these results: When several donors were compared, the shared fraction of clonotypes was 5% to 6.5% for naive CD4, roughly 3.3% for naive CD8, 2% to 2.5% for memory CD4, and less than 0.45% for memory CD8. The small number of donors limited the genetic and exposure-history diversity represented. Only blood was sampled, and tissue TCR repertoires likely differ from those in blood. Pairwise subsampling indicated that sequencing depth was expected to affect the degree of clonotype sharing among donors. Compared with non-shared clonotypes, the clonotypes found in all four sorted-subset donors had higher generation probabilities. Incomplete sequencing was indicated by rarefaction of sorted-subset datasets, despite the large sequencing depth. Naive subsets generally had larger estimated clonotype richness than memory subsets.

Using the deep immunoSEQ assay, multiplex PCR amplified TCR CDR3 regions from genomic DNA. For each cell subset, the extracted genomic DNA was distributed evenly across all wells of several immunoSEQ 96-well plates, and each plate served as one replicate. Each replicate PCR for sorted subsets received 150 to 250 ng genomic DNA, equal to roughly 29,000 T cell genomes. Purified libraries were measured with a Qubit 3.0 fluorometer, size-checked on a Bioanalyzer 2100, and measured again with the KAPA Library Quantification kit. A separate single-read 150-cycle Illumina NextSeq 550 flow cell was used to sequence each immunoSEQ 96-well plate. As for the original processing: Because the immunoSEQ output held only junctional sequences and lacked quality scores, the filtering could not match the filtering applied to full-length reads. To assign V/J genes and CDR3, sequences were annotated using PyIR, a Python wrapper for IgBLAST v1.9, with IMGT germline references. Reads with weak V/J assignments (E-value above 1e-6), missing CDR3, stop codons, out-of-frame junctions, or ambiguous translated residues were removed. V3J clonotypes were defined as sequences sharing the same inferred V gene, J gene, and CDR3 amino acid sequence. The percentage overlap between two repertoires was calculated by dividing the number of shared unique clonotypes by the size of the smaller repertoire. Richness of each repertoire was evaluated using RTK rarefaction, the Chao1 estimator, and Recon v2.1 estimates of unobserved clonotypes. OLGA was used to compute generation probabilities for all TCRbeta clonotypes that the gDNA method yielded from a handful of donors. As stored in TCRdb, this immuneACCESS dataset retains in-frame rearrangements with V and J assigned. A fraction of the clones does not appear; measured against another copy, unresolved V genes explain less than half of the discrepancy, and the remainder lacks a known reason. V and J calls and clone size are given by that table; D and trimming were obtained from the DNA. In all, the sample holds roughly 1 million clones, and about 70% of those were seen once. About 1.5% of the sample comes from the top ten.

The CDR3 starts with the cysteine, ends with the phenylalanine, and has 14 residues. Only CDR3 DNA remains: 42 bases, in frame from the first base. The V end loses 5 bases and the J end loses 3 bases, and a stretch of 11 bases separates them. The germline V gene gives CDR1 as SNHLY and CDR2 as FYNNEI. The donors were healthy, HIV-negative adults who had no recently reported acute infections or vaccinations. Every donor was a Caucasian adult living in Nashville, Tennessee, USA. CD4+ T cells were enriched through magnetic negative selection, after which naive cells were positively selected on CD45RA and the remaining negative fraction served as the memory subset. After blood collection by leukapheresis, PBMCs were isolated using Ficoll-Histopaque density gradient centrifugation and then cryopreserved in the vapor phase of liquid nitrogen. Purity and quantity of every magnetically sorted T cell population were checked by analytical flow cytometry. Each sorted fraction had its genomic DNA isolated and then quantified by UV absorbance on a Nanodrop 2000c.

About this clone itself: This clone's antigen is unknown. The input lacks base qualities; no much larger clone sits a single base away.

This chain is built from TRBV2 and TRBJ2-4; possibly the D gene is TRBD2, per 5 matching bases. Specimen: memory CD4+ T cells sorted from blood. What this sample's cell subset or site label stands for: CD45RA-negative fraction. This sequence was found in a man aged 18 to 30 in good health. This receptor has the CDR3 CASSLREGKNIQYF. The DNA sequence follows: TGTGCCAGCAGTCTACGTGAGGGCAAAAACATTCAGTACTTC.